This TCR beta chain was obtained from a study of shared clonotypes between healthy human individuals. Study conclusions and caveats: Across subsets, estimated richness was generally greater for naive than for memory populations. Read depth was anticipated to influence clonotype sharing among donors.

To note about this clone: Its antigen is currently unknown.

V lost 6 bases to trimming and J lost 5 bases, with 14 bases between them. CDR1 LNHDA and CDR2 SQIVND come from the germline V gene (reference sequence). The CDR3 sequence is 14 residues long. Authors' processing steps: ImmunoSEQ supplied junction-only sequences lacking quality scores, so filtering was different. Profiling relied on immunoSEQ multiplex PCR, and the TCRdb table lists in-frame clones only, not all of them. The DNA was the basis for D and trimming; V, J and clone size are from that table. The sample has some 360,000 clones, more than 60% seen once. The chain employs TRBV19 and TRBJ1-5; D gene uncertain. This clonotype originated in a man under 40 in good health. The sample consisted of memory CD4+ T cells sorted from blood. Specified subset: CD45RA-negative fraction. CDR3 bases: TGTGCCAGTAGAGTCCCAGGTGGCCATCAGCCCCAGCATTTT. Protein sequence: CASRVPGGHQPQHF.